The present TCR beta chain was sequenced within a study of T cell responses to AZD1222 COVID-19 vaccine (dated by TCRdb to 2020 to 2022). In the study overall: AZD1222 recipients given second doses at about 4 weeks or at about 12 weeks were pooled, since spike-specific TCR depth and breadth were not found to differ between the two schedules. A total of over 230 trial participants underwent TCR sequencing, of whom approximately 210 received two doses of AZD1222 and some 25 received two doses of the MenACWY control vaccine. Trial participants were enrolled by age into subgroups of 18-55, 56-69 and 70-plus years, and about 150, 27 and 61 TCR-sequenced participants, respectively, were included in these subgroups.

From the cysteine up to the phenylalanine, the CDR3 has a length of 15 residues. Only the CDR3 portion is preserved as DNA: 45 bases, with reading frame beginning at the first base. CDR1 and CDR2 (MGHDK, SYGVNS) derive from the germline V gene. V is reduced by 5 bases and J by 0 bases, leaving a spacing of 13 bases between them. This clone is a singleton in its sample. Its antigen remains undetermined. Per-nucleotide qualities are absent, and no much larger clonotype sits a single base away. The CDR3 regions of human TCRbeta chains were analyzed by immunosequencing. On the study's bioinformatics: TCRs in the repertoires were compared against a reference library of SARS-CoV-2-specific TCRs that had been generated with the MIRA antigen-specificity platform. Breadth meant the fraction of unique TCRs that were SARS-CoV-2-associated, whereas depth meant the fraction of total T cells that were SARS-CoV-2-associated. Each spike-specific TCR was assigned to its reactive spike region and to a CD4 or CD8 class using the MIRA data. Log10-transformed breadth and depth values were compared by one-way ANOVA with Sidak's multiple comparisons tests. TCRdb took this table from immuneACCESS and kept in-frame rearrangements with V and J called. Such tables lack part of the clones; where checked against another copy, unresolved V genes explain under half of the gap, and the rest is unexplained. That table furnishes V, J and clone size, whereas the DNA furnished D and trimming. The sample profile shows 150,000 or so clones; 80% to 95% of them were found once. Of the sample, 1.2% to 1.5% falls within the top ten clones.

Broad study findings and their caveats: Conclusions about previously exposed vaccinees were limited because only a handful of AZD1222 recipients were SARS-CoV-2 seropositive at baseline. Nearly half of unique spike-specific TCRs reportedly recognized epitopes outside regions mutated in the B.1.351 and B.1.1.7 variants. The 56-69-year group was small, and its depth increase did not reach significance, likely because of low power. A significant rise in spike-specific TCR breadth and depth was observed after two AZD1222 doses relative to day 0 and relative to MenACWY recipients. The vaccine-associated CD4 TCRs covered the entire spike protein, and the dominant responses fell in regions 160-218 and 743-854. No day 14 peak-response samples were available, so repertoires were characterized only after the peak T cell response. Participants were mostly white British and included more females than males, and it was suggested by the authors that clonal diversity may have been underestimated.

Interpreted using the paper, the time point label stands for: baseline before first vaccination. The vaccinee samples were drawn from two UK trials, COV001 and COV002, one of which was a single-blind randomized controlled phase 2/3 trial testing AZD1222 (ChAdOx1 nCoV-19) in healthy adults. Trial participant PBMC samples were collected at day 0 and day 28 after the second dose for TCRbeta chain sequencing. The chain uses TRBV25-1 and TRBJ1-1, with no confidently assigned D gene. The sample was peripheral blood, taken on day 0 of AZD1222 vaccination. This receptor was identified in an adult in good health. Here is the DNA: TGTGCCAGCAGTCCGCAAGTACCCATGAACACTGAAGCTTTCTTT. Its coded protein is CASSPQVPMNTEAFF.